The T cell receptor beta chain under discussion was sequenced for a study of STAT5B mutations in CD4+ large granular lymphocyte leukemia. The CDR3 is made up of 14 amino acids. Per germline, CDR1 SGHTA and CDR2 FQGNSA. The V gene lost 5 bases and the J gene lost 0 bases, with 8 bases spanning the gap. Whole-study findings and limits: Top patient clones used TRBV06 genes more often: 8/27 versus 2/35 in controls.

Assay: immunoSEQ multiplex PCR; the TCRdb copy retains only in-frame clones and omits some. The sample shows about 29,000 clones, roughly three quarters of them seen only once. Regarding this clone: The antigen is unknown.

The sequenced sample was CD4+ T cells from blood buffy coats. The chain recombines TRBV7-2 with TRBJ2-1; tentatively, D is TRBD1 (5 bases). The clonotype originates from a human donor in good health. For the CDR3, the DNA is TGTGCCAGCAGCCAGGGCGGCTCCTACAATGAGCAGTTCTTC. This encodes CASSQGGSYNEQFF.